This passage covers 2 T cell receptor beta chains from one sample sequenced in a study of blood T cell repertoires in COVID-19. The data were produced by immunoSEQ multiplex PCR, yet TCRdb's version contains in-frame clones alone and is incomplete. The sample has about 130,000 clones, around nine tenths seen once. Sample: peripheral blood. These receptors came from an elderly woman with acute or convalescent COVID-19.

This clone was detected once. The rearrangement uses TRBV12-3 or TRBV12-4 and TRBJ2-7, with a tentative D call TRBD2 (6 bases). The ends were cut back, 3 bases at V and 5 bases at J, with 11 bases in the middle. The CDR3 has 13 residues. CDR3 amino acids: CASSFRETHEQYF. CDR3 nucleotides: TGTGCCAGCAGTTTCCGGGAGACCCACGAGCAGTACTTC.

The J gene is TRBJ2-1, the V gene TRBV7-3; 9 nucleotides agree with TRBD2. The CDR3 runs to 18 residues. V trimming: 5 bases; J trimming: 0 bases; junction bases outside the gene matches: 11. CDR1 SGHTA and CDR2 FQGTGA come from the germline V gene. CDR3: CASSPRRRGRGSYNEQFF. The CDR3 region has the DNA TGTGCCAGCAGCCCCAGGCGCCGCGGGAGGGGCTCCTACAATGAGCAGTTCTTC.